This TCR beta chain was recovered during a study of identical twins (dated by TCRdb to 2016 to 2018). Broadly, across the study: To test whether fetal clonotypes persist, the study used deep sequencing on TCR alpha and beta repertoires from monozygotic twins, unrelated adults of various ages, and cord blood. To rule out contamination, the twin experiments were replicated at different times with different library preparation protocols.

Counted from cysteine to phenylalanine, this CDR3 has 15 amino acids. CDR3 DNA is the only sequence kept; it has 45 bases, read in frame from the first base. V gives up 4 bases and J gives up 2 bases, and the segment between their germline ends measures 15 bases. CDR1 SGDLS and CDR2 YYNGEE are derived from the germline V gene. The library was prepared using 5' RACE. TCRdb names Illumina HiSeq 2000 as the instrument used. Template switching added a universal primer binding site, and the final cDNA carried a unique molecular identifier that allowed TCR cDNA molecules to be counted accurately. Specific primers in the conserved constant-segment region were used to synthesize first-strand cDNA for TCR alpha and beta chains. Each cDNA library was double barcoded, with a SMART-Mk sample barcode plus Illumina barcodes, to control for contamination. TruSeq adapter sequences, together with Illumina sample barcodes, were added in two successive PCR steps. Sequencing of the TCR alpha and beta cDNA libraries was done on the Illumina HiSeq platform using custom primers. In the source study's methods: MiGEC processed the raw reads to extract unique molecular identifiers, while MiXCR was used to determine the CDR3 positions. Recombination models were inferred per individual with the repgenHMM and IGoR tools using an EM algorithm. Shared clonotypes were analyzed with the tcR package in R, and sharing was normalized by the product of cloneset sizes. To study raw recombination without the effects of thymic and clonal selection, out-of-frame nonproductive sequences were analyzed. The raw public reads went through TCRdb reprocessing: fastp at Q25, MiXCR clone calling, in-frame beta chains kept. Rows merge per CDR3 protein into single entries with the most common DNA and genes. The authors' filters were not applied to this entry. In all, the sample holds a few hundred thousand distinct CDR3 sequences, and about 8.3% of those were seen once. Clones ranked in the top ten supply over 2% of the sample.

This clonotype was seen many times. No cognate antigen has been identified for it. No clone much larger than this one lies a single base away; base qualities are absent. Every donor in the study was a healthy Caucasian. The twin cohort consisted of three pairs of female monozygotic twins, all aged roughly 18 to 29 years. Miltenyi CD45RO+ enrichment and human naive T-cell isolation kits were used to isolate memory (CD45RO+) and naive T cells from PBMC. What the work shows at the level of the full study, not this receptor alone: Invariant T cells such as MAIT and iNKT could partly confound zero-insertion analyses, although diverse VJ usage argued against such confounding for most clonotypes. Fewer insertions were carried by abundant cord blood beta clonotypes, a similar but weaker trend appeared in young adult naive repertoires, and no such trend appeared in memory repertoires. Compared with coincidental sharing between unrelated individuals, out-of-frame TCR alpha sequences shared between twins had an excess of sequences with low generation probability. Because the same donors could not be followed over many years, the conclusions depended on cross-sectional statistical analysis. The excess sharing between twins in beta out-of-frame sequences was weaker because fewer shared sequences reduced the signal-to-noise ratio. In monozygotic twins, recombination models systematically underestimated out-of-frame TCR alpha sharing, but the models matched the sharing seen between unrelated individuals.

These data were likewise used in another study, on yellow fever vaccine responses in identical twins. The second study's authors report: The T cell response to vaccination in identical twins was reported by the authors to appear partly convergent and partly personalized. In the study, vaccine-responding T cell clones were precisely tracked in identical twins.

The chain couples TRBV9 to TRBJ1-1; no D segment can be confidently identified. The sequencing sample was made of memory (CD45RO+) T cells sorted from blood. This sample's cell subset or site label indicates: CD45RO+ enriched T cells. This TCR was sampled from a woman aged 18 to 35 in good health. The CDR3 sequence is CASSSRPGFNTEAFF. The nucleotide sequence reads TGTGCCAGCAGCTCCCGGCCCGGGTTTAACACTGAAGCTTTCTTT.